These T cell receptor beta chains were read from a single sample in a study of cytotoxic CD8 clonotypes in ibrutinib-treated CLL. Sequencing used immunoSEQ multiplex PCR; TCRdb keeps in-frame clones, though not all of them. The table lists 200,000 or so clones, over 65% of them singletons. The sequenced sample was PBMCs, obtained after 12 months of ibrutinib treatment. The receptor source for this set is a human donor with chronic lymphocytic leukemia. The CDR3 runs from the conserved cysteine through the conserved F or W. Fields, in order: J gene, V gene, clone size, D gene, CDR3 protein, CDR3 DNA. The D gene is left open where the match is weak. Where a row states a size, it is once, few, many or the class of an expanded clone; other rows omit it.

TRBJ1-1,TRBV5-1,once,.,CASSLDTVTMNTEAFF,TGCGCCAGCAGCTTAGACACAGTAACTATGAACACTGAAGCTTTCTTT
TRBJ1-1,TRBV7-2,.,.,CASSHALTEAFF,TGTGCCAGCAGCCACGCTTTGACTGAAGCTTTCTTT
TRBJ1-5,TRBV30,.,TRBD1,CAWSSGQGAGQPQHF,TGTGCCTGGAGTTCGGGACAGGGGGCGGGTCAGCCCCAGCATTTT
TRBJ1-2,TRBV2,.,.,CASRTTGYYGYTF,TGTGCCAGCAGAACCACAGGGTACTATGGCTACACCTTC
TRBJ2-1,TRBV7-3,.,TRBD2,CASSFSPDRGTSGRREQFF,TGTGCCAGCAGTTTCTCCCCGGACAGGGGAACTAGCGGGAGGAGGGAGCAGTTCTTC
TRBJ1-3,TRBV5-1,many,.,CASSLESSGNTIYF,TGCGCCAGCAGCTTGGAGAGCTCTGGAAACACCATATATTTT
TRBJ1-6,TRBV7-6,.,TRBD1,CASSLAEAGGNSPLHF,TGTGCCAGCAGCTTAGCGGAAGCAGGGGGTAATTCACCCCTCCACTTT
TRBJ2-7,TRBV27,many,TRBD1,CATAGQDRAYEQYF,TGTGCCACCGCGGGCCAAGACAGGGCTTACGAGCAGTACTTC
TRBJ2-5,TRBV18,once,.,CASSRGSGQETQYF,TGTGCCAGCTCACGAGGGAGCGGGCAAGAGACCCAGTACTTC
TRBJ2-3,TRBV5-1,.,.,CASSFPSGVGRVADTQYF,TGCGCCAGCAGCTTCCCGTCAGGGGTTGGTAGGGTTGCAGATACGCAGTATTTT
TRBJ1-1,TRBV7-8,once,TRBD1,CASSAGGRGRPEAFF,TGTGCCAGCAGCGCAGGAGGGAGGGGGCGGCCTGAAGCTTTCTTT
TRBJ1-2,TRBV7-3,few,TRBD1,CASSRSGQGDYGYTF,TGTGCCAGCAGCCGGTCGGGACAGGGGGACTATGGCTACACCTTC
TRBJ2-3,TRBV18,.,.,CASSPQQGDTQYF,TGTGCCAGCTCACCCCAGCAGGGTGATACGCAGTATTTT
TRBJ2-7,TRBV9,.,.,CASSVGTSGTYEQYF,TGTGCCAGCAGCGTAGGAACTAGTGGAACCTACGAGCAGTACTTC
TRBJ1-4,TRBV28,.,.,CASSLIGVIANEKLFF,TGTGCCAGCAGTTTAATTGGGGTAATAGCTAATGAAAAACTGTTTTTT
TRBJ2-7,TRBV29-1,.,.,CSVGTVYEQYF,TGCAGCGTGGGGACTGTCTACGAGCAGTACTTC
TRBJ2-3,TRBV5-1,once,.,CASSLVPDTQYF,TGCGCCAGCAGCTTGGTCCCAGATACGCAGTATTTT
TRBJ1-3,TRBV5-1,.,.,CASSGGAGSGNTIYF,TGCGCCAGCAGCGGCGGGGCAGGCTCTGGAAACACCATATATTTT
TRBJ1-3,TRBV5-1,.,TRBD1,CASSLVLTGDFSGNTIYF,TGCGCCAGCAGCTTGGTGTTGACAGGGGACTTCTCTGGAAACACCATATATTTT
TRBJ2-7,TRBV20-1,.,.,CSASPLYEQYF,TGCAGTGCTAGTCCCCTCTACGAGCAGTACTTC
TRBJ2-2,TRBV9,.,.,CASSARGWNTGELFF,TGTGCCAGCAGCGCAAGGGGTTGGAACACCGGGGAGCTGTTTTTT
TRBJ2-7,TRBV5-6,.,TRBD1,CASSSGTGRTYEQYF,TGTGCCAGCAGCTCAGGGACAGGGAGAACCTACGAGCAGTACTTC
TRBJ1-2,TRBV6-5,.,TRBD1,CASLSGTGFGYTF,TGTGCCAGCCTGTCCGGGACAGGGTTTGGCTACACCTTC
TRBJ2-3,TRBV27,.,TRBD2,CASSLLPRGRKTDTQYF,TGTGCCAGCAGTTTACTGCCCCGCGGGAGGAAAACAGATACGCAGTATTTT
TRBJ2-7,TRBV14,.,TRBD2,CASSPTGTSGLPSSYEQYF,TGTGCCAGCAGCCCTACGGGGACTAGCGGACTCCCAAGCTCCTACGAGCAGTACTTC
TRBJ2-7,TRBV2,few,.,CASRADGYEQYF,TGTGCCAGCAGAGCAGACGGCTACGAGCAGTACTTC
TRBJ2-7,TRBV27,.,TRBD1,CASSLLGQVYEQYF,TGTGCCAGCAGCCTACTGGGACAGGTTTACGAGCAGTACTTC
TRBJ1-5,TRBV5-3,.,.,CARSRRGAGRNQPQHF,TGTGCCAGAAGCCGCCGGGGGGCAGGCCGCAATCAGCCCCAGCATTTT
TRBJ2-7,TRBV21-1,.,.,CASILMGTGGYEQYF,TGTGCCAGCATCCTTATGGGGACAGGGGGCTACGAGCAGTACTTC
TRBJ1-2,TRBV4-2,.,.,CASSQTLAGPGGYTF,TGTGCCAGCAGCCAAACTTTAGCAGGTCCGGGTGGCTACACCTTC
TRBJ1-6,TRBV25-1,.,.,CASKGYSYNSPLHF,TGTGCCAGCAAAGGCTACTCCTATAATTCACCCCTCCACTTT
TRBJ1-2,TRBV7-9,.,.,CASRKAGEGYGYTF,TGTGCCAGCAGGAAGGCAGGGGAGGGCTATGGCTACACCTTC
TRBJ2-2,TRBV14,once,.,CASSPLTSTGNTGELFF,TGTGCCAGCAGCCCTCTAACCAGCACAGGGAACACCGGGGAGCTGTTTTTT
TRBJ2-7,TRBV5-1,once,.,CASREGRDTPYF,TGCGCCAGCAGAGAAGGACGGGACACTCCGTACTTC
TRBJ1-6,TRBV5-6,.,.,CASSWDRNYNSPLHF,TGTGCCAGCAGCTGGGACCGAAACTATAATTCACCCCTCCACTTT
TRBJ1-2,TRBV5-5,many,.,CASSLQDGRVGGYTF,TGTGCCAGCAGTCTCCAGGACGGGCGCGTAGGGGGCTACACCTTC
TRBJ1-1,TRBV15,few,.,CATSRQLNTEAFF,TGTGCCACCAGCAGACAGCTGAACACTGAAGCTTTCTTT
TRBJ1-5,TRBV28,once,TRBD1,CASRLESYRGQHF,TGTGCCAGCAGATTAGAGTCGTACAGGGGCCAGCATTTT
TRBJ1-2,TRBV5-1,.,.,CASSRNGGEGQDGYTF,TGCGCCAGCAGCCGGAATGGGGGCGAGGGTCAGGATGGCTACACCTTC
TRBJ1-5,TRBV6-5,.,.,CASRKWAGAYQPQHF,TGTGCCAGCAGGAAGTGGGCAGGTGCGTATCAGCCCCAGCATTTT
TRBJ1-5,TRBV11-2,.,.,CASSHLGGISNQPQHF,TGTGCCAGCAGCCATCTGGGGGGTATTAGCAATCAGCCCCAGCATTTT
TRBJ2-7,TRBV7-9,once,.,CASSLGAVQLLF,TGTGCCAGCAGCTTAGGGGCTGTTCAACTTCTCTTC
TRBJ2-7,TRBV6-5,.,TRBD2,CASEKRGGTYEQYF,TGTGCCAGCGAGAAGCGGGGGGGAACCTACGAGCAGTACTTC
TRBJ1-4,TRBV5-4,.,.,CASSLLEGTNEKLFF,TGTGCCAGCAGCTTGTTGGAGGGGACTAATGAAAAACTGTTTTTT
TRBJ1-3,TRBV4-3,once,.,CASSQDLQDLFRNTIYF,TGCGCCAGCAGCCAAGATCTACAGGACCTCTTTAGAAACACCATATATTTT
TRBJ2-5,TRBV27,once,.,CASSKNLDGQETQYF,TGTGCCAGCAGTAAAAACCTGGACGGCCAAGAGACCCAGTACTTC
TRBJ1-2,TRBV30,few,.,CAWSSGGSYGYTF,TGTGCCTGGAGTAGCGGCGGTAGCTATGGCTACACCTTC
TRBJ1-1,TRBV7-2,.,.,CASRLSMGTEAFF,TGTGCCAGCAGGCTTAGTATGGGGACTGAAGCTTTCTTT